This T cell receptor beta chain was captured in a study of T cell responses to AZD1222 COVID-19 vaccine. TCRdb's table, derived via immunoSEQ multiplex PCR, lists solely in-frame clones and lacks some. The data contain around 200,000 clones, just under 95% of them singletons. Germline CDR1 and CDR2: SNHLY and FYNNEI. This CDR3 region has 12 residues. Trimming shortened V by 5 bases and J by 4 bases, and 8 bases separated the two germline ends. This clone was seen just once. This receptor was taken from an adult who received the MenACWY meningococcal vaccine as a control. Sequenced here: peripheral blood, sampled 28 days after the second dose of the MenACWY control vaccine. The chain recombines TRBV2 with TRBJ1-2; D might be TRBD1 (5 bases). CDR3 region: CASSTGLYGYTF. The CDR3 DNA reads as TGTGCCAGCAGTACGGGGCTCTATGGCTACACCTTC. Based on the CDR3 plus reference TRBV2 and TRBJ1-2, the full variable domain is EPEVTQTPSHQVTQMGQEVILRCVPISNHLYFYWYRQILGQKVEFLVSFYNNEISEKSEIFDDQFSVERPDGSNFTLKIRSTKLEDSAMYFCASSTGLYGYTFGSGTRLTVV.